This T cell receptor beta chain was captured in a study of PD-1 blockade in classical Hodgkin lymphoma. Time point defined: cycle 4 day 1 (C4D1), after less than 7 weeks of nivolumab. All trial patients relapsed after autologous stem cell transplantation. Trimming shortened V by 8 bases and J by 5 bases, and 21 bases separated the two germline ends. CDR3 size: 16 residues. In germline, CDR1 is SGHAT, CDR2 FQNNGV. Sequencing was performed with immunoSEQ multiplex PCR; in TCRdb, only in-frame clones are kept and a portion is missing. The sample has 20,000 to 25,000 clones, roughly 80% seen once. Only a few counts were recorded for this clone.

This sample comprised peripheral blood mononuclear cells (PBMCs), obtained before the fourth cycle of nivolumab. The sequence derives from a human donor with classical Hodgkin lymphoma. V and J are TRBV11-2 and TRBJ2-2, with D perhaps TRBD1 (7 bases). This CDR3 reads CASGHPQTGRTGELFF. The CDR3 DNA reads TGTGCCAGCGGACACCCACAGACAGGGAGGACCGGGGAGCTGTTTTTT.